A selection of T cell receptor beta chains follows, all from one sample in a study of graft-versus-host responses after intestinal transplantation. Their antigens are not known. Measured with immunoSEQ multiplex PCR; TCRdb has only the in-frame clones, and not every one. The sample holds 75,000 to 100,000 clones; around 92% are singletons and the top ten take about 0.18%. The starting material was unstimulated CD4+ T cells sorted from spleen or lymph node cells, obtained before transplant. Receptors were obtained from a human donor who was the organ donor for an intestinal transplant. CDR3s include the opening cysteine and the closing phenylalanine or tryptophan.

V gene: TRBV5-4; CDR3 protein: CASSSGTSYNEQFF
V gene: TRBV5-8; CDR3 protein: CASTRRNVAEAFF
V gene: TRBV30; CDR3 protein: CAWSVLRQGNPPLHF
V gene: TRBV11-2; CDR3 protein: CASSSTSGGSNEQYF
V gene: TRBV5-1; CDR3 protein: CASSLTGNQPQHF
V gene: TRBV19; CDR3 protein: CASSTQDRGYTEAFF
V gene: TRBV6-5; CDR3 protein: CASSFVGEYEQYF
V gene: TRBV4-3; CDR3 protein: CASSQDRLAGQDTQYF
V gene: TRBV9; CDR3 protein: CASSVDGTPYEQYF
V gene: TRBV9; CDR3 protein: CASSFGGGTDTQYF